This T cell receptor beta chain was found in a study of T cell responses to AZD1222 COVID-19 vaccine. CDR1 and CDR2 (germline): MGHRA, YSYEKL. This CDR3 has 18 amino acids. V lost 3 bases and J lost 0; bases outside the gene matches: 11. Clones were read by immunoSEQ multiplex PCR, and TCRdb kept only the in-frame ones, dropping some. Of 150,000 or so clones listed, 70% to 90% are singletons. The sequenced sample was peripheral blood, obtained after recovery from COVID-19. The chain joins TRBV4-1 to TRBJ2-7; 10 positions agree with TRBD1. The clonotype was recovered from an adult who had recovered from COVID-19. The CDR3 DNA reads as TGCGCCAGCAGCCACGGGGACAGGGGACTCTCGAGCTCCTACGAGCAGTACTTC. It yields the protein CASSHGDRGLSSSYEQYF.